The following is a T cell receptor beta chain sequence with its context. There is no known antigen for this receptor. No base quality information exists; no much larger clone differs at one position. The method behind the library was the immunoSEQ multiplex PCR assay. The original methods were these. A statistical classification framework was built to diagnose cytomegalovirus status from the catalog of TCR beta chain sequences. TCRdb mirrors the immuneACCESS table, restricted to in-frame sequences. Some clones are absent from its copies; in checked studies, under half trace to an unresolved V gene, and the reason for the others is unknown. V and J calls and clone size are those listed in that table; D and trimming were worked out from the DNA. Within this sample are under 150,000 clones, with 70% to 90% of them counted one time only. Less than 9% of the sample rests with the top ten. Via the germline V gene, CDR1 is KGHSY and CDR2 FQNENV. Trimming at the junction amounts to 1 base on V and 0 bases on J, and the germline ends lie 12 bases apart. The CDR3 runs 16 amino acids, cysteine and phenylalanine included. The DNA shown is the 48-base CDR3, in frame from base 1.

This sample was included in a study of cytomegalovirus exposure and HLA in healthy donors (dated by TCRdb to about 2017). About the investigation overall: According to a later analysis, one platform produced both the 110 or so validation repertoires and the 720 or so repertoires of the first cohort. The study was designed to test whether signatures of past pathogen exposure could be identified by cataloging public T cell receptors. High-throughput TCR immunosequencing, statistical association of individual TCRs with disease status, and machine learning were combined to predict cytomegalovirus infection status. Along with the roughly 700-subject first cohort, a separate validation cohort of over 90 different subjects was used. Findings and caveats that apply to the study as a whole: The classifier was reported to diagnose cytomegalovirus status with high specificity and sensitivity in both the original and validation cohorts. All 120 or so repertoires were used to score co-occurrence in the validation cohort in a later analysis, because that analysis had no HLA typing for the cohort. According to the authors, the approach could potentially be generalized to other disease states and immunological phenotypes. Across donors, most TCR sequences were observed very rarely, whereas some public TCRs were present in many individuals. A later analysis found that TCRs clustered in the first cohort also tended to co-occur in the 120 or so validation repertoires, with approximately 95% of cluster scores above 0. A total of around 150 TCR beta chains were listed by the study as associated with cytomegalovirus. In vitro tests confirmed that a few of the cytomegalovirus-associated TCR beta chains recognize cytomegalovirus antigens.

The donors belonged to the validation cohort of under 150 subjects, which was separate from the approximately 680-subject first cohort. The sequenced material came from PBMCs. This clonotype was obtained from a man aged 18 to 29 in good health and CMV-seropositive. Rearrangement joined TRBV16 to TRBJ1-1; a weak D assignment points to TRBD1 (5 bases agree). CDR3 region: CASSQFVKGMNTEAFF. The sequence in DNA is TGTGCCAGCAGCCAATTCGTTAAGGGGATGAACACTGAAGCTTTCTTT.